This TCR beta chain was captured by sequencing in a study of T cells in Graves' hyperthyroidism and ophthalmopathy. The V end lost 5 bases, the J end lost 0 bases, and 10 bases lay between the germline ends. The germline V gene encodes CDR1 LNHDA and CDR2 SQIVND (reference sequence). The CDR3 is 15 amino acids. Hyperthyroidism had been newly diagnosed in patients aged 18 to 65, and its duration was under 2 months. Patients having uncontrolled infection, another autoimmune disease, pregnancy or lactation were not included. Clinical symptoms, serum thyroxine and TRAb, thyroid ultrasound and orbital computed tomography together formed the diagnostic basis. Isolation of PBMCs was performed on 8 to 10 ml fresh peripheral blood. RNA transcripts yielded amplified TCR beta CDR3 regions. The HTBI primer set served for first-round RT-PCR of the TCR CDR3. Each CDR3 protein gets one entry after TCRdb re-called the multiplex PCR reads with MiXCR. The sample includes about 360,000 distinct CDR3 sequences, 13% of them seen just once.

This clonotype was found many times. Sequenced sample: blood. The rearrangement links TRBV19 to TRBJ2-2, with D maybe TRBD2 (5 bases). The receptor was isolated from a young woman with Graves' hyperthyroidism. The CDR3 loop reads CASSPGSANTGELFF. CDR3 nucleotides: TGTGCCAGTAGTCCGGGATCCGCGAACACCGGGGAGCTGTTTTTT. Supplemented by reference TRBV19 and TRBJ2-2, the full variable domain reads DGGITQSPKYLFRKEGQNVTLSCEQNLNHDAMYWYRQDPGQGLRLIYYSQIVNDFQKGDIAEGYSVSREKKESFPLTVTSAQKNPTAFYLCASSPGSANTGELFFGEGSRLTVL.